Detailed here is one T cell receptor (beta chain). Its specificity is not known. The CDR3 extends over 14 amino acids. Germline loops: CDR1 SGHTA, CDR2 FQGNSA. The V end lost 4 bases, the J end lost 0 bases, and 9 bases lay between the germline ends. This sample was included in a study of T-cell memory formation after mild COVID-19. Findings and limits, study-wide: There were some responding clones in pre-infection memory, which suggested that cross-reactive memory had joined.

In TCRdb, the 5' RACE reads were re-called with MiXCR into one record per CDR3 protein. The table lists around 250,000 distinct CDR3 sequences, approximately 9% of them singletons. Sequencing used PBMCs or a T cell subset sorted from them (not recorded which). The TCR comes from a man aged 18 to 30 who had mild COVID-19 (a few samples of this study predate the infection). Cell type and time point are not known. V gene TRBV7-2 combines with J gene TRBJ2-5; D perhaps matches TRBD2 (5 bases). CDR3 region: CASSYFGNQETQYF. The CDR3, as DNA: TGTGCCAGCAGCTACTTCGGGAACCAAGAGACCCAGTACTTC.